This passage covers 10 T cell receptor beta chains from one sample sequenced in a study of blood T cell repertoires in COVID-19. TCRdb's table, derived via immunoSEQ multiplex PCR, lists solely in-frame clones and lacks some. Of roughly 70,000 clones listed, over 70% are singletons. The material sequenced was peripheral blood. The receptors stem from a woman aged 70-85 years with acute or convalescent COVID-19.

This chain connects TRBV25-1 to TRBJ2-5; D ambiguous. The CDR3 runs to 12 residues. Per germline, CDR1 MGHDK and CDR2 SYGVNS. Deletions cut 7 bases from V and 1 base from J, with 7 bases between. The CDR3 DNA follows: TGTGCCAGCAACAGCCTCCAAGAGACCCAGTACTTC. This sequence encodes CASNSLQETQYF.

J is TRBJ1-5 and V is TRBV5-8; 9 bases line up with TRBD1. CDR3 size: 15 residues. The V and J ends lost 1 base and 6 bases, in that order; junction bases with no gene match: 5. Germline CDR1 is SGHTS and CDR2 is YDEGEE. The CDR3 coding sequence is TGTGCCAGCAGCTTGATACAGGGGGCAGGTCAGCCCCAGCATTTT. Translated, it gives CASSLIQGAGQPQHF.

The genes are TRBV28 and TRBJ1-5, with no clear D. The length of the CDR3 is 11 residues. CDR1 is MDHEN and CDR2 is SYDVKM in the germline V gene. The V and J ends lost 3 bases and 9 bases respectively, with 6 bases between them. Here the CDR3 reads CASSFSGPQHF. The CDR3, as DNA: TGTGCCAGCAGTTTCTCCGGGCCCCAGCATTTT.

The CDR3 DNA follows: TGTGCCAGCACTCTACTAGGAGAGCCTGGTGAGCAGTTCTTC. Residues: CASTLLGEPGEQFF. The chain is built from TRBV7-9 and TRBJ2-1, with D perhaps matching TRBD2 (5 bases). Trimming stripped 7 bases from V and 9 bases from J, with 19 bases between. Germline CDR1 is SEHNR and CDR2 is FQNEAQ (reference sequence). The CDR3 is made up of 14 amino acids.

This chain connects TRBV15 to TRBJ2-7, with 10 bases identical to TRBD1. The CDR3 length is 18 residues. Trimming removed 0 bases from V and 3 bases from J; junction bases left unmatched: 11. Germline CDR1 is LNHNV and CDR2 is YYDKDF (reference sequence). The DNA for the CDR3 is TGTGCCACCAGCAGAGACCAGGGGACAGGGGTCGGAGGCTACGAGCAGTACTTC. Its protein product is CATSRDQGTGVGGYEQYF.

The chain carries TRBV7-5 and TRBJ2-7; the D call TRBD2 from the table was never checked on the DNA. TRBV7-5 is a documented pseudogene. The CDR3 is made up of 13 amino acids. CDR3 loop: CVRSLTTGYEQYF. The DNA for the CDR3 is TGTGTCAGAAGCCTGACGACGGGCTACGAGCAGTACTTC.

V is TRBV11-2 and J is TRBJ1-6, with no clear D. CDR3 length: 14 amino acids. Germline V lookup: CDR1 SGHAT, CDR2 FQNNGV. V was trimmed by 5 bases and J by 5 bases, leaving 10 bases between them. The CDR3 reads CASSLGRDNSPLHF. The CDR3 DNA follows: TGTGCCAGCAGCCTCGGGAGAGATAATTCACCCCTCCACTTT.

In DNA form, the CDR3 reads TGTGCCAGCAGTCCAGAGGACACTGCTTCACCCCTCCACTTT. Translating gives CASSPEDTASPLHF. This chain links TRBV6-5 with TRBJ1-6, with a tentative D call TRBD1 (5 bases). Trimming cost V 5 bases and J 9 bases, with 14 bases left between them. Per germline, CDR1 MNHEY and CDR2 SVGAGI. The CDR3 contains 14 residues.

This clone was seen a handful of times. The rearrangement links TRBV15 to TRBJ1-4; no clear D. CDR3 length: 15 residues. Germline assignment: CDR1 LNHNV and CDR2 YYDKDF (reference sequence). V lost 5 bases, J lost 3 bases, and 13 bases lay in between. In nucleotides, the CDR3 is TGTGCCACCAGCCCCCGGTTACAGCCTAATGAAAAACTGTTTTTT. Translated, it gives CATSPRLQPNEKLFF.

This chain connects TRBV5-6 to TRBJ2-7; 7 nucleotides match TRBD1. With V trimmed by 4 bases and J by 3 bases, 7 bases remained unmatched. CDR1 and CDR2 from the germline V gene are SGHDT and YYEEEE. CDR3 length: 14 residues. The CDR3 loop reads CASSEGQHIYEQYF. CDR3 nucleotides: TGTGCCAGCAGCGAGGGACAGCATATCTACGAGCAGTACTTC.